Each of the 20 T cell receptor beta chains below was sequenced from the same sample in a study of control samples from healthy donors and cancer patients. Method: immunoSEQ multiplex PCR; TCRdb's copy keeps in-frame clones and lacks some. Seen here are about 110,000 clones, almost 85% observed once, and the top ten hold roughly 6.5%. Sequenced: blood. All receptors come from a man in his late teens or twenties in good health.

The chain links TRBV15 to TRBJ1-6; D is uncertain. V lost 1 base and J 0 bases, leaving 7 bases between the germline ends. This CDR3 comprises 16 residues. The germline gives CDR1 LNHNV, CDR2 YYDKDF (reference sequence). This CDR3 reads CATSRGLSSYNSPLHF. CDR3 DNA: TGTGCCACCAGCAGAGGTCTAAGCTCCTATAATTCACCCCTCCACTTT.

The chain links TRBV6-1 to TRBJ2-5; 12 bases align to TRBD2. CDR3 size: 17 residues. From germline, CDR1 is MNHNS and CDR2 SASEGT. The V segment lost 1 base and the J segment 3 bases; nucleotides outside the gene matches: 6. CDR3 sequence: CASSEEASGGAEETQYF. In DNA form, the CDR3 reads TGTGCCAGCAGTGAAGAAGCTAGCGGGGGGGCAGAAGAGACCCAGTACTTC.

This clone was picked up a small number of times. V and J are TRBV6-2 or TRBV6-3 and TRBJ2-7; 7 nucleotides align to TRBD2. Germline-derived CDR1 and CDR2 are MNHEY and SVGEGT. J gave up 1 base and V 1 base, and 4 bases lay outside the gene matches. The CDR3 runs 15 residues. The CDR3 coding sequence is TGTGCCAGCAGTTACTGGGGGGGAGCTTCCTACGAGCAGTACTTC. Translated, it gives CASSYWGGASYEQYF.

This chain joins TRBV6-5 and TRBJ2-2; D is possibly TRBD2 (7 bases). The germline CDR1 and CDR2 sequences are MNHEY and SVGAGI. Between the trimmed V and J ends, which lost 6 bases and 3 bases, there was a span of 14 bases. The CDR3 loop spans 15 amino acids. The CDR3 loop is CASRRGGVDTGELFF. The CDR3 bases are TGTGCCAGCAGGAGGGGGGGAGTAGACACCGGGGAGCTGTTTTTT.

This chain uses TRBV15 with TRBJ2-2; D may match TRBD1 or TRBD2 (6 bases each). The CDR3 is 16 amino acids. Germline loops: CDR1 LNHNV, CDR2 YYDKDF (reference sequence). The ends were cut back, 5 bases at V and 3 bases at J, with 16 bases in the middle. CDR3 amino acids: CATSSVRGAHTGELFF. CDR3 nucleotide sequence: TGTGCCACCAGCTCCGTTAGGGGGGCCCACACCGGGGAGCTGTTTTTT.

The chain combines TRBV9 with TRBJ2-3; TRBD1 or TRBD2 may be the D gene (5 bases each). Germline CDR1 is SGDLS and CDR2 is YYNGEE. Trimming removed 2 bases from V and 4 bases from J, with 11 bases in between. This CDR3 comprises 14 residues. The CDR3 sequence is CASSVRDHADTQYF. In nucleotides, the CDR3 is TGTGCCAGCAGCGTTCGGGACCACGCAGATACGCAGTATTTT.

This clone was seen more than once but under ten times. The J gene is TRBJ1-6, the V gene TRBV30; D ambiguous. There are 15 residues in the CDR3. Between the trimmed V and J ends, which lost 1 base and 0 bases, there was a span of 7 bases. Germline-derived CDR1 and CDR2 are GTSNPN and SVGIG (reference sequence). The CDR3 spells CAWSEEASYNSPLHF. The CDR3 DNA reads TGTGCCTGGAGTGAAGAAGCCTCCTATAATTCACCCCTCCACTTT.

The rearrangement uses TRBV30 and TRBJ1-6; 8 bases agree with TRBD1. This CDR3 is 15 amino acids long. Trimming cost V 3 bases and J 10 bases; bases outside gene matches: 11. The germline gives CDR1 GTSNPN, CDR2 SVGIG (reference sequence). In DNA form, the CDR3 reads TGTGCCTGGAGGATGCGGACAGGGATTTACTCACCCCTCCACTTT. Translating gives CAWRMRTGIYSPLHF.

This clone was seen only once. The chain recombines TRBV14 with TRBJ2-4, with 9 bases aligning to TRBD2. The CDR3 contains 15 residues. Germline CDR1 SGHDN, CDR2 FVKESK. V shed 4 bases, J shed 4 bases, and the junction held 5 bases outside the gene matches. For the CDR3, the DNA is TGTGCCAGCAGCCTAATGACTAGCGGAAAAAACATTCAGTACTTC. Residues: CASSLMTSGKNIQYF.

This chain links TRBV18 with TRBJ2-5; D remains ambiguous. Germline CDR1 is KGHSH and CDR2 is LQKENI. This CDR3 region has 15 residues. The germline V and J ends were trimmed by 6 bases and 4 bases, with 18 bases remaining between them. CDR3 loop: CASSPHPGQGETQYF. CDR3 DNA sequence: TGTGCCAGCTCTCCTCATCCTGGGCAAGGAGAGACCCAGTACTTC.

This clone was recorded once. V usage is TRBV6-5 and J usage is TRBJ2-3; D call uncertain. V was clipped by 7 bases and J by 4 bases, with 9 bases between them. CDR1 is MNHEY and CDR2 is SVGAGI in the germline V gene. CDR3 length equals 12 residues. Here the CDR3 DNA reads TGTGCCAGCACCCGCTGGTCAGATACGCAGTATTTT. Protein: CASTRWSDTQYF.

The chain combines TRBV6-1 with TRBJ2-7; D is ambiguous. The V end lost 2 bases, the J end lost 0 bases, and 14 bases lay between the germline ends. This CDR3 is 16 amino acids long. Germline V CDR1 and CDR2: MNHNS, SASEGT. The CDR3 region has the DNA TGTGCCAGCAGTGAAACAACAGCTTATAGCTCCTACGAGCAGTACTTC. Translating it yields CASSETTAYSSYEQYF.

As DNA, the CDR3 is TGCGCCAGCAGCACGAACTGGGACACCGGGGAGCTGTTTTTT. Its translation is CASSTNWDTGELFF. The chain carries TRBV4-1 and TRBJ2-2; unclear D gene. The V gene lost 5 bases and the J gene lost 3 bases, with 10 bases spanning the gap. Germline V gives CDR1 MGHRA, CDR2 YSYEKL. This CDR3 is 14 amino acids long.

In this sample, this clone turned up once. The gene calls are TRBV4-1 and TRBJ1-1; D is possibly TRBD1 (6 bases). Germline V gene sequence: CDR1 MGHRA, CDR2 YSYEKL. V was shortened by 4 bases and J by 1 base, with 10 bases between the two germline ends. CDR3 length: 14 amino acids. CDR3 region: CASSPETGNTEAFF. CDR3 nucleotides: TGCGCCAGCAGCCCCGAGACAGGGAACACTGAAGCTTTCTTT.

The rearrangement uses TRBV7-9 and TRBJ1-2; 7 bases map to TRBD1. CDR1 is SEHNR and CDR2 is FQNEAQ in the germline V gene (reference sequence). The V segment lost 4 bases and the J segment 12 bases; nucleotides outside the gene matches: 14. This CDR3 contains 14 residues. DNA of the CDR3: TGTGCCAGCAGCTCGATGACAGGGTCTGCAGAGGACACCTTC. Residues: CASSSMTGSAEDTF.

The V gene is TRBV19, the J gene TRBJ2-3, with D unresolved. CDR1 and CDR2 (germline): LNHDA, SQIVND (reference sequence). The CDR3 spans 13 residues. Trimming removed 1 base at V and 6 bases at J, with 8 bases between. The CDR3 spells CASSIVGVDTQYF. CDR3 bases: TGTGCCAGTAGTATAGTAGGAGTGGATACGCAGTATTTT.

This clone was counted once. The CDR3 coding sequence is TGCAGCGTTGACGTCCTCAGCCTGGAGGGGAATGAGCAGTTCTTC. As protein: CSVDVLSLEGNEQFF. The chain uses TRBV29-1 and TRBJ2-1; D possibly corresponds to TRBD2 (6 bases). Trimming removed 3 bases at V and 7 bases at J, with 19 bases between. CDR1 is SQVTM, CDR2 ANQGSEA, per germline. The CDR3 consists of 15 residues.

The chain is built from TRBV10-1 and TRBJ1-1, with D hard to call. Per germline, CDR1 WNHNN and CDR2 SYGVQD (reference sequence). The CDR3 sequence is 15 residues long. Trimming removed 8 bases from V and 4 bases from J, with 20 bases in between. In DNA form, the CDR3 reads TGCGCCAGCGCTGACCGGGTTGGCTCGTTCACTGAAGCTTTCTTT. Amino acids: CASADRVGSFTEAFF.

V and J are TRBV5-1 and TRBJ2-1; D is tentatively TRBD1 or TRBD2 (6 bases each). The germline gives CDR1 SGHRS, CDR2 YFSETQ. Trimming took 2 bases from V and 7 from J, leaving 13 bases between them. The CDR3 is made up of 14 amino acids. CDR3 residues: CASSFDGGGNEQFF. Here the CDR3 DNA reads TGCGCCAGCAGCTTCGACGGGGGCGGGAATGAGCAGTTCTTC.

This clone was counted between two and nine times. The genes are TRBV6-6 and TRBJ2-2; D gene unclear. Trimming took off 7 bases at V and 5 bases at J, with 14 bases between the two ends. This CDR3 has 14 residues. Germline CDR1 and CDR2: MNHNY and SVGAGI (reference sequence). CDR3 residues: CASTPGRTTGELFF. The CDR3 region has the DNA TGTGCCAGCACTCCCGGCCGGACGACCGGGGAGCTGTTTTTT.